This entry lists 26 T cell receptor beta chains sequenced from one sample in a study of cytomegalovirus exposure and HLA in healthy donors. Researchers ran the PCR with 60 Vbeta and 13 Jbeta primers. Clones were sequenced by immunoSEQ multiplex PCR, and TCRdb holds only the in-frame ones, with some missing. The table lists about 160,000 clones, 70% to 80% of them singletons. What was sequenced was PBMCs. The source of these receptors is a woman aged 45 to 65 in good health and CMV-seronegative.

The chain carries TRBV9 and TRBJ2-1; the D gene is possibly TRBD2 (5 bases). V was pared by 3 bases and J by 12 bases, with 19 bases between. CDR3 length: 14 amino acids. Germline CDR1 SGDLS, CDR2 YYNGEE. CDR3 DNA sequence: TGTGCCAGCAGCGCCGACCCAGGCGCGGGCCGGCAGTTCTTC. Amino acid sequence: CASSADPGAGRQFF. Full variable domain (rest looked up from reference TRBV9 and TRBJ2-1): DSGVTQTPKHLITATGQRVTLRCSPRSGDLSVYWYQQSLDQGLQFLIQYYNGEERAKGNILERFSAQQFPDLHSELNLSSLELGDSALYFCASSADPGAGRQFFGPGTRLTVL.

DNA for the CDR3: TGTGCCAGCAGTATATCCGGACAGGCAGGCTACGAGCAGTACTTC. The encoded protein is CASSISGQAGYEQYF. J is TRBJ2-7 and V is TRBV6-6; 7 bases line up with TRBD1. CDR3 size: 15 residues. Germline CDR1 and CDR2: MNHNY and SVGAGI (reference sequence). J was trimmed by 3 bases and V by 5 bases; bases with no gene match: 10.

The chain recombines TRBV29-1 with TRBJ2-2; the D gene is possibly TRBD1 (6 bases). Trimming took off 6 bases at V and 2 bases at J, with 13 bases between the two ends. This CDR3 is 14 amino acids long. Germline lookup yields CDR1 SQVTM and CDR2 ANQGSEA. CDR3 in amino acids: CSVKKDRNTGELFF. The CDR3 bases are TGCAGCGTCAAAAAGGACAGAAACACCGGGGAGCTGTTTTTT.

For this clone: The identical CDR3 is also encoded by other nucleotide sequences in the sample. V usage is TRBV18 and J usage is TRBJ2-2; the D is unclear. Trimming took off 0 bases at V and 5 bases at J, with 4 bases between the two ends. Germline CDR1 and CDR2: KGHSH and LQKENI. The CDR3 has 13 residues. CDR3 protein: CASSPPSTGELFF. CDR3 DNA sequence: TGTGCCAGCTCACCACCGAGTACCGGGGAGCTGTTTTTT.

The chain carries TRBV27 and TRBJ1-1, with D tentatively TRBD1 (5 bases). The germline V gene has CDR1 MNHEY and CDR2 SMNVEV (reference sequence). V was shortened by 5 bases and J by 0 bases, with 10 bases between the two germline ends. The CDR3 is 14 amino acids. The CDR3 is CASSGQIMNTEAFF. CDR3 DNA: TGTGCCAGCAGTGGACAAATTATGAACACTGAAGCTTTCTTT.

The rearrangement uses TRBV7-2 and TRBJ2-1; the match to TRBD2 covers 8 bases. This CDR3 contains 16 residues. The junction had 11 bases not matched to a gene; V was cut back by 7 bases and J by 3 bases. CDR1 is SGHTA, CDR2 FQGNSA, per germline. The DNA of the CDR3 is TGTGCCAGCACCAAGTTGACGGGAGGGATCTACAATGAGCAGTTCTTC. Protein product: CASTKLTGGIYNEQFF.

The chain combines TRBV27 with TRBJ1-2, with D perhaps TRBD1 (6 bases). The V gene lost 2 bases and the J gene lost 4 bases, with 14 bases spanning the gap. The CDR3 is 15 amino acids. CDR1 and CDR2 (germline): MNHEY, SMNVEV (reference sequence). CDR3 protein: CASSLIGQGSYGYTF. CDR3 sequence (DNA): TGTGCCAGCAGTTTAATAGGCCAGGGGAGCTATGGCTACACCTTC.

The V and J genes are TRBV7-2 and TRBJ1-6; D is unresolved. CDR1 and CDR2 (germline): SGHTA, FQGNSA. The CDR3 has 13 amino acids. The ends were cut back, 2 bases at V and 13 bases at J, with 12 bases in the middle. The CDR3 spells CASSLILSRPLHF. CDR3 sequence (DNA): TGTGCCAGCAGCTTAATTCTAAGTCGTCCCCTCCACTTT.

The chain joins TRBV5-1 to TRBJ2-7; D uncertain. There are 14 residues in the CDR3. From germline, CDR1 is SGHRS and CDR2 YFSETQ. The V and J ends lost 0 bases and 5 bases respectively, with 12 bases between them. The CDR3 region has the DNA TGCGCCAGCAGCTTGGTAGGCTCGGGTGACGAGCAGTACTTC. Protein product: CASSLVGSGDEQYF.

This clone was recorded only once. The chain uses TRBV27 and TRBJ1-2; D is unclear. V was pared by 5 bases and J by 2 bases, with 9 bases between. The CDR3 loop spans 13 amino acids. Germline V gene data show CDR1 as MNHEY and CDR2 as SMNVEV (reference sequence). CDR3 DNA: TGTGCCAGCAGTCACGACACCAACTATGGCTACACCTTC. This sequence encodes CASSHDTNYGYTF.

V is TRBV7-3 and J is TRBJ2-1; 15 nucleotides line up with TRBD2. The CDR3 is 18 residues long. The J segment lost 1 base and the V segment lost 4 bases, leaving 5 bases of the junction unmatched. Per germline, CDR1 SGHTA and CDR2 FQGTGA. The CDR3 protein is CASSSKGTSGRSYNEQFF. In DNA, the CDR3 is TGTGCCAGCAGCTCGAAAGGGACTAGCGGGAGGTCCTACAATGAGCAGTTCTTC.

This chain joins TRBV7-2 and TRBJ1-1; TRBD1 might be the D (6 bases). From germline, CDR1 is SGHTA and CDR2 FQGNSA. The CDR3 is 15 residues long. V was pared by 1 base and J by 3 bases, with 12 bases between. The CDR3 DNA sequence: TGTGCCAGCAGCTTAGTTGGGGGGGCGTACACTGAAGCTTTCTTT. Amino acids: CASSLVGGAYTEAFF.

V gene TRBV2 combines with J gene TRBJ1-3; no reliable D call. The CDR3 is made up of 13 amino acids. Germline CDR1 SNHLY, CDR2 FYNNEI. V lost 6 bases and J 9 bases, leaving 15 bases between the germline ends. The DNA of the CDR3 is TGTGCCAGCAGCGACGGACTCTCGGCCACCATATATTTT. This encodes CASSDGLSATIYF.

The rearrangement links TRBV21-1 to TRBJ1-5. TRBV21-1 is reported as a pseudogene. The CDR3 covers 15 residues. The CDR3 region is CASSKDGQGGQPQHF. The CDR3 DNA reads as TGTGCCAGCAGCAAAGATGGCCAGGGAGGCCAGCCCCAGCATTTT.

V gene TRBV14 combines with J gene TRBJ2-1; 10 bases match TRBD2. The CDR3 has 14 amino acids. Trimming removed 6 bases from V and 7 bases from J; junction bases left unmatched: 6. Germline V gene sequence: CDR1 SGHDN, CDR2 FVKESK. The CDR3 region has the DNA TGTGCCAGCAGTCGGCTAGCGGGAGTAAATGAGCAGTTCTTC. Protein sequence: CASSRLAGVNEQFF.

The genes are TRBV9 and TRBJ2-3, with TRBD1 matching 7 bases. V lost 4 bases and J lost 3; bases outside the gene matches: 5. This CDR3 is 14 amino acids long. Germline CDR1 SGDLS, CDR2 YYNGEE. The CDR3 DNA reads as TGTGCCAGCAGCAGGGGACAGATTACAGATACGCAGTATTTT. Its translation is CASSRGQITDTQYF.

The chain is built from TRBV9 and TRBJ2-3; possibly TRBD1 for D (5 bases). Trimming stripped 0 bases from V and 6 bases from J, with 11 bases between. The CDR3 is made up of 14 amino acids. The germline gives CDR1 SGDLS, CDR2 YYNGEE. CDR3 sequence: CASSVDWGRDTQYF. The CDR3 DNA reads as TGTGCCAGCAGCGTAGACTGGGGCCGTGATACGCAGTATTTT.

Written as DNA, the CDR3 is TGTGCCAGCAGTTTATCAAACATCTTAGCGGGAGGGGATACGCAGTATTTT. It translates to CASSLSNILAGGDTQYF. The rearrangement links TRBV27 to TRBJ2-3, with TRBD2 matching over 11 bases. This CDR3 has 17 amino acids. CDR1 is MNHEY, CDR2 SMNVEV, per germline (reference sequence). Trimming took 0 bases from V and 6 from J; bases not matched to a gene: 8.

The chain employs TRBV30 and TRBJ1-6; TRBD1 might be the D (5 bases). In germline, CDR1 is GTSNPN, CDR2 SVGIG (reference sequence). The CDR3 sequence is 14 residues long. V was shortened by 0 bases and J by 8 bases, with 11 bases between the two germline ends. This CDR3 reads CAWSVRGGDSPLHF. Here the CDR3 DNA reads TGTGCCTGGAGTGTGAGGGGCGGGGATTCACCCCTCCACTTT.

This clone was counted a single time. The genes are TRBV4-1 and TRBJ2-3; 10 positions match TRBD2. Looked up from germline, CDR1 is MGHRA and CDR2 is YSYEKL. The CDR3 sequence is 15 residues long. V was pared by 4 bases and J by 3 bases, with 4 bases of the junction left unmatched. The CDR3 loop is CASSPSGGLTDTQYF. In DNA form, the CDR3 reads TGCGCCAGCAGCCCTAGCGGGGGCTTAACAGATACGCAGTATTTT.

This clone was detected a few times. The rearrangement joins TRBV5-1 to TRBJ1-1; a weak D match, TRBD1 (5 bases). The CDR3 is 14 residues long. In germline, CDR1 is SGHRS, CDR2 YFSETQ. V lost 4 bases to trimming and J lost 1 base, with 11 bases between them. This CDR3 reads CASSIPGQNTEAFF. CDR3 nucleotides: TGCGCCAGCAGCATTCCCGGACAGAACACTGAAGCTTTCTTT.

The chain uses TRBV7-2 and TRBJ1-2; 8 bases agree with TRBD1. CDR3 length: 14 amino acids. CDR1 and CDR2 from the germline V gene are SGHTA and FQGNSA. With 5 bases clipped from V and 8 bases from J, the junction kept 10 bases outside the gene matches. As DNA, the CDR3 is TGTGCCAGCAGCACTCGGACAGGGTTCTTGGGCTACACCTTC. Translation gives CASSTRTGFLGYTF.

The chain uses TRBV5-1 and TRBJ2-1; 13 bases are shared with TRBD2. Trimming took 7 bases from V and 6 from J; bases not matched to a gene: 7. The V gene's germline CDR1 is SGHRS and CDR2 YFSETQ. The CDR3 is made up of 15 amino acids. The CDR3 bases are TGCGCCAGCTGGCCACTAGCGGGAGGGGGCAATGAGCAGTTCTTC. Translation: CASWPLAGGGNEQFF.

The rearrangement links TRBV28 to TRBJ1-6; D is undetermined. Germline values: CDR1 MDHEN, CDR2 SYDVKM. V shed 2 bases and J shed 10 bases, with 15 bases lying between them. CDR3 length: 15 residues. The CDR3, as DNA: TGTGCCAGCAGTTTAGGGAGGGCAGTTGGGTCACCCCTCCACTTT. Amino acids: CASSLGRAVGSPLHF.

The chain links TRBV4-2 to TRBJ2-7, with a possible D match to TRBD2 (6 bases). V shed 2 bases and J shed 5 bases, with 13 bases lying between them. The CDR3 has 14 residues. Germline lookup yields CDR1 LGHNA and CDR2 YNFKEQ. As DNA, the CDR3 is TGTGCCAGCAGCCAAATCCCAGGGACTCACGAGCAGTACTTC. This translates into CASSQIPGTHEQYF.

CDR3 loop: CASSITGTGNQPQHF. As DNA, the CDR3 is TGTGCCAGTAGTATTACAGGGACGGGGAATCAGCCCCAGCATTTT. The J gene is TRBJ1-5, the V gene TRBV19; weak D call: TRBD1 (6 bases). Between the trimmed V and J ends, which lost 3 bases and 4 bases, there was a span of 13 bases. This CDR3 is built from 15 residues. The germline CDR1 and CDR2 sequences are LNHDA and SQIVND (reference sequence).